Following are 9 T cell receptor beta chains from one sample sequenced in a study of neurological immune-mediated disorders. Using its own MiXCR run on the 5' RACE reads, TCRdb lists one record per CDR3 protein. The repertoire includes approximately 77,000 distinct CDR3 sequences, about 9.5% of them detected once, and less than 2% sits in the top ten. The source material was PBMCs. The receptors stem from a man aged 50 to 60 in good health.

Comments on this clonotype: The missing conserved phenylalanine or tryptophan at the end of this CDR3 makes a read error likely. The J gene is TRBJ2-5, the V gene TRBV5-6; 7 nucleotides match TRBD1. The V segment lost 8 bases and the J segment 2 bases; nucleotides outside the gene matches: 12. Per germline, CDR1 SGHDT and CDR2 YYEEEE. There are 15 residues in the CDR3. The CDR3 coding sequence is TGTGCCAGAAGCAGGGGGAGATCGGCACAAGAGACCCAGTACTTA. Residues: CARSRGRSAQETQYL.

This clonotype was seen ten or more times. V is TRBV7-9 and J is TRBJ2-5, with 8 bases matching TRBD2. Germline V gives CDR1 SEHNR, CDR2 FQNEAQ (reference sequence). The CDR3 covers 16 residues. The V gene end was trimmed by 5 bases and the J gene end by 1 base; junction bases not matched to a gene: 9. CDR3 sequence reads: CASSQQLAGGQETQYF. The CDR3 DNA sequence: TGTGCCAGCAGCCAACAGCTGGCGGGGGGCCAAGAGACCCAGTACTTC.

This clonotype was detected ten times or more. V and J are TRBV5-1 and TRBJ2-6; D unclear. V was pared by 0 bases and J by 1 base, with 8 bases between. CDR3 size: 16 residues. In germline, CDR1 is SGHRS, CDR2 YFSETQ. CDR3 DNA sequence: TGCGCCAGCAGCTTGGTGGGAAATTCTGGGGCCAACGTCCTGACTTTC. Protein product: CASSLVGNSGANVLTF.

There are many counts of this clonotype. The chain links TRBV7-2 to TRBJ1-4, with a weak D call TRBD1 (5 bases). Trimming left V 4 bases short and J 3 bases short, with 9 bases between. In germline, CDR1 is SGHTA, CDR2 FQGNSA. The CDR3 covers 14 residues. This CDR3 reads CASSSTAANEKLFF. The CDR3 DNA reads TGTGCCAGCAGCTCGACAGCCGCTAATGAAAAACTGTTTTTT. The whole variable domain, remainder taken from reference TRBV7-2 and TRBJ1-4, is GAGVSQSPSNKVTEKGKDVELRCDPISGHTALYWYRQSLGQGLEFLIYFQGNSAPDKSGLPSDRFSAERTGGSVSTLTIQRTQQEDSAVYLCASSSTAANEKLFFGSGTQLSVL.

With regard to this clonotype: Given a much more abundant clone one base away, this may be a read error. The chain recombines TRBV12-3 or TRBV12-4 with TRBJ1-1; D perhaps matches TRBD1 (6 bases). The CDR3 has 13 amino acids. Trimming shortened V by 8 bases and J by 4 bases, and 14 bases separated the two germline ends. The CDR3 sequence is CASRGALSTEAFF. CDR3 bases: TGTGCCAGCCGGGGGGCGCTGAGCACTGAAGCTTTCTTT.

This clonotype was detected many times. J is TRBJ1-1 and V is TRBV29-1; D is ambiguous. Germline V gene data show CDR1 as SQVTM and CDR2 as ANQGSEA. V was trimmed by 4 bases and J by 1 base, leaving 10 bases between them. CDR3 length equals 13 residues. The CDR3 reads CSVAAYGNTEAFF. CDR3 sequence (DNA): TGCAGCGTTGCGGCTTACGGGAACACTGAAGCTTTCTTT.

This clonotype was seen at least ten times. This chain links TRBV18 with TRBJ2-7; the D is unclear. This CDR3 comprises 13 residues. Trimming pared 0 bases from V and 6 bases from J, leaving 9 bases between. In germline, CDR1 is KGHSH, CDR2 LQKENI. CDR3 bases: TGTGCCAGCTCACCACCAGTACGTGCCGAGCAGTACTTC. Translation: CASSPPVRAEQYF.

This clonotype was seen at least ten times. The V call is TRBV6-5, the J call TRBJ2-7; a weak D match, TRBD2 (5 bases). Germline V gene lookup returns CDR1 MNHEY and CDR2 SVGAGI. The CDR3 spans 16 residues. CDR3 DNA: TGTGCTCAGCCTCCTTTATTGACTATCAAAACCTACGAGCAGTACTTC. Translated, it gives CAQPPLLTIKTYEQYF.

The chain carries TRBV30 and TRBJ2-7, with no clear D. The CDR3 spans 14 residues. Germline assignment: CDR1 GTSNPN and CDR2 SVGIG (reference sequence). V was trimmed by 4 bases and J by 2 bases, leaving 15 bases between them. CDR3 in DNA: TGTGCCTGGATGGAAGTTAGCCGACCCTACGAGCAGTACTTC. It is translated as CAWMEVSRPYEQYF.